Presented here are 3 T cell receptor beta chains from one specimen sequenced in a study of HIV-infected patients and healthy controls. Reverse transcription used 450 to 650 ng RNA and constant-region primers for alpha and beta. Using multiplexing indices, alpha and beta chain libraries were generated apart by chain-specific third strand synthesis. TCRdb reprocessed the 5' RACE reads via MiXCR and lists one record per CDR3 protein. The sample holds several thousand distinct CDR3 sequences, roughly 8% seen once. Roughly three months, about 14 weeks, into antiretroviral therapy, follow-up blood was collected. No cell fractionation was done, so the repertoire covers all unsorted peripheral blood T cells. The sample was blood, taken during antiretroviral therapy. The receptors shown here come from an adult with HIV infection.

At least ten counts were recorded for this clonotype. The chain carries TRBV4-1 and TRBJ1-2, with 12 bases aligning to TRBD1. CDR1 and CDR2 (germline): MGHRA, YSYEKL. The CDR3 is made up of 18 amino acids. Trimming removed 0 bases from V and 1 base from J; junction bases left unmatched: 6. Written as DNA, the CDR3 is TGCGCCAGCAGCCAAGAAGGGACAGGGGGCACCCTTAACTATGGCTACACCTTC. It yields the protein CASSQEGTGGTLNYGYTF.

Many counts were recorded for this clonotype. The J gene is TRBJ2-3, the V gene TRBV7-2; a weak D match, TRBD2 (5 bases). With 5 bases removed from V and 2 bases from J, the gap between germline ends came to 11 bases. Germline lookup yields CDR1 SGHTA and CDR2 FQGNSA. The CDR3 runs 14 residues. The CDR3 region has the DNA TGTGCCAGCAGCCAGAGCGGCCTCACAGATACGCAGTATTTT. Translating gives CASSQSGLTDTQYF.

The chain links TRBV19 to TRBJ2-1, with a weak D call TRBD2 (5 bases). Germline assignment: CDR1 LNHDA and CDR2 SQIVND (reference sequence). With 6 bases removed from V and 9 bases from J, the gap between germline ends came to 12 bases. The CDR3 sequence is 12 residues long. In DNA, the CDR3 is TGTGCCAGTAGCCTCGGCGGAGGTGAGCAGTTCTTC. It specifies CASSLGGGEQFF.